Sequencing of this T cell receptor beta chain was carried out in a study of radiotherapy plus CTLA-4 blockade in lung cancer. Using immunoSEQ multiplex PCR, the repertoire was profiled, and TCRdb retains in-frame clones only, with some absent. The data hold about 51,000 clones, with roughly 77% observed a single time. Germline CDR1 reads MGHDK; CDR2 reads SYGVNS. This CDR3 comprises 14 residues. V gave up 7 bases and J gave up 3 bases; unmatched junction bases: 6. This clone was counted once. The clonotype originates from a human donor with non-small cell lung cancer who had a complete response to radiotherapy plus ipilimumab. The material sequenced was peripheral blood, taken from a patient treated with radiotherapy plus ipilimumab. The gene calls are TRBV25-1 and TRBJ2-3; 8 nucleotides match TRBD2. CDR3 in amino acids: CASTAGGGTDTQYF. Here the CDR3 DNA reads TGTGCCAGCACCGCGGGAGGAGGGACAGATACGCAGTATTTT.